This TCR beta chain appears in the sequencing data of a study of CD4 T cell repertoires and nickel (dated by TCRdb to about 2020). Comment on this clonotype: Its antigen has not been determined. No per-base quality is available; no much larger clone lies one base away.

Including cysteine and phenylalanine, the CDR3 has 15 amino acids. The entry retains the CDR3 DNA only, 45 bases that are in frame from base 1. According to the germline V gene (reference sequence), CDR1 reads SGHAT and CDR2 reads FQDESV. V and J lose 1 base and 4 bases, and a span of 12 bases separates them. To prepare the library, RT-PCR was applied. Data came from an Illumina MiSeq. TCRdb trimmed public reads at Q25 via fastp, called clones via MiXCR and kept in-frame beta chains. All rows with the same CDR3 protein become a single entry with the most common DNA and genes. Recorded for this sample are about 540 distinct CDR3 sequences; about 49% of them occurred a single time. The biggest ten clones account for roughly a sixth of the sample.

The material sequenced was CD4+ T cells from blood, not recorded whether cultured. The receptor's source is a human donor in a nickel allergy study, with or without nickel allergy (not recorded which). It is not recorded whether this sample comes from one donor or several. The V and J genes are TRBV11-1 and TRBJ2-3; no D gene call is confident. The nucleotide sequence is TGTGCCAGCAGCTTAGGAAATATGCGCCCAGATACGCAGTATTTT. Its coded protein is CASSLGNMRPDTQYF. Outside the CDR3, residues come from the reference TRBV11-1 and TRBJ2-3 proteins, so the full variable domain is: EAEVAQSPRYKITEKSQAVAFWCDPISGHATLYWYRQILGQGPELLVQFQDESVVDDSQLPKDRFSAERLKGVDSTLKIQPAELGDSAMYLCASSLGNMRPDTQYFGPGTRLTVL.